A single T cell receptor beta chain is shown here with its context. The data were obtained in a study of beta chain features in type 1 diabetes. Using CD45RO/CCR7/CD25/CD127/CD95/CD27, CD4+ naive, central memory, regulatory and stem cell-like memory cells were sorted. Reverse transcription of all isolated RNA meant that expressed TCRB transcripts were sequenced. Sequenced naive, central memory and regulatory T cell samples produced an average of roughly 3.9 million reads. Generated by immunoSEQ multiplex PCR, the TCRdb table keeps only in-frame clones and is missing some. The table records around 250,000 clones, 25% to 35% of them present only once. This CDR3 is built from 15 residues. Between the trimmed V and J ends, which lost 5 bases and 0 bases, there was a span of 10 bases. The germline V gene encodes CDR1 LNHNV and CDR2 YYDKDF (reference sequence).

The chain carries TRBV15 and TRBJ2-2; TRBD1 might be the D (5 bases). What was sequenced was central memory CD4+ T cells from blood. The receptor comes from a man aged 25-45 years in good health. Here the CDR3 DNA reads TGTGCCACCAGCGTCCGACAGACGAACACCGGGGAGCTGTTTTTT. Amino acid sequence: CATSVRQTNTGELFF.